Shown below are 6 T cell receptor beta chains from a single sample sequenced in a study of blood T cell repertoires in COVID-19. Produced via immunoSEQ multiplex PCR; TCRdb's table is partial and in-frame only. The table has 150,000 to 200,000 clones, roughly nine tenths seen once; the top ten hold roughly 2%. The sequencing sample was made of peripheral blood. The receptors were gathered from a man in his 70s with active or convalescent COVID-19.

This chain joins TRBV9 and TRBJ2-7; possibly TRBD2 for D (6 bases). Between the trimmed V and J ends, which lost 0 bases and 2 bases, there was a span of 12 bases. The CDR3 has 15 amino acids. Germline CDR1 SGDLS, CDR2 YYNGEE. The CDR3 DNA sequence: TGTGCCAGCAGCGTAGGATCCGGGGGAGCCTACGAGCAGTACTTC. It codes for CASSVGSGGAYEQYF.

The chain employs TRBV5-6 and TRBJ1-2, with TRBD1 as a possible D gene (6 bases). This CDR3 is built from 14 residues. Looked up from germline, CDR1 is SGHDT and CDR2 is YYEEEE. The ends were cut back, 6 bases at V and 1 base at J, with 13 bases in the middle. Here the CDR3 DNA reads TGTGCCAGCACGGCGCAGGGGCTTAACTATGGCTACACCTTC. Translating it yields CASTAQGLNYGYTF.

The chain couples TRBV9 to TRBJ2-2; D may be TRBD1 (5 bases). The CDR3 runs 15 residues. Germline CDR1 SGDLS, CDR2 YYNGEE. Between the trimmed V and J ends, which lost 0 bases and 8 bases, there was a span of 14 bases. CDR3 in DNA: TGTGCCAGCAGCGTAGGTGGCAGGGTTCCAGGGGAGCTGTTTTTT. Translated: CASSVGGRVPGELFF.

This chain links TRBV19 with TRBJ1-1; D gene ambiguous. The CDR3 totals 13 residues. The V and J ends lost 6 bases and 3 bases respectively, with 11 bases between them. Per germline, CDR1 LNHDA and CDR2 SQIVND (reference sequence). In DNA form, the CDR3 reads TGTGCCAGTAGGGGTTTTGAGGACACTGAAGCTTTCTTT. Its translation: CASRGFEDTEAFF.

A few counts support this clone. V gene TRBV2 combines with J gene TRBJ2-1, with 11 bases aligning to TRBD2. This CDR3 is built from 17 residues. Unmatched junction bases numbered 9, after V lost 6 bases and J lost 2 bases. Germline values: CDR1 SNHLY, CDR2 FYNNEI. CDR3 DNA: TGTGCCAGCAGGACTACTCTAGCGGGGGGCCCCTACAATGAGCAGTTCTTC. Its protein product is CASRTTLAGGPYNEQFF.

The chain combines TRBV19 with TRBJ2-5; TRBD1 might be the D (6 bases). CDR1 and CDR2 (germline): LNHDA, SQIVND (reference sequence). V lost 4 bases to trimming and J lost 4 bases, with 19 bases between them. The CDR3 is 16 residues long. This CDR3 is CASSRTETGYRETQYF. The CDR3 DNA is TGTGCCAGTAGTAGAACCGAAACAGGGTACCGAGAGACCCAGTACTTC.